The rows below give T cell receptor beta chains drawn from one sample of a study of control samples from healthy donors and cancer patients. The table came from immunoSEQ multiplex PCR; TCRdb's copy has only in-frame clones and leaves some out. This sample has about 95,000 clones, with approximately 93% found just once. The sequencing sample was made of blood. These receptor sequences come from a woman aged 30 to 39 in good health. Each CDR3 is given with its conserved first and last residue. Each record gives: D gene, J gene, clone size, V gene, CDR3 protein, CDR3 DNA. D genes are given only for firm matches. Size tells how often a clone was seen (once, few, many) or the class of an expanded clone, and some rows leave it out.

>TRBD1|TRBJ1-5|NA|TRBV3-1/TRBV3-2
CASSQWQGDQPQHF
TGTGCCAGCAGCCAATGGCAGGGGGATCAGCCCCAGCATTTT
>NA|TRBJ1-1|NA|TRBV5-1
CASSLAGGRNTEAFF
TGCGCCAGCAGCTTGGCCGGGGGGCGGAACACTGAAGCTTTCTTT
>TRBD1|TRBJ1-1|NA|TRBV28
CASSYRQGPGTEAFF
TGTGCCAGCAGTTACCGACAGGGGCCGGGCACTGAAGCTTTCTTT
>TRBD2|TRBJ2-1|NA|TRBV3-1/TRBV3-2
CASSPGGLALSYNEQFF
TGTGCCAGCAGCCCCGGGGGACTAGCGCTATCCTACAATGAGCAGTTCTTC
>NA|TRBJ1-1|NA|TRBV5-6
CASSLGRPGIEAFF
TGTGCCAGCAGCTTGGGACGCCCGGGGATTGAAGCTTTCTTT
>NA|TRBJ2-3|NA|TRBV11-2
CASRAQGGLADTQYF
TGTGCCAGCAGGGCTCAGGGTGGTTTAGCAGATACGCAGTATTTT
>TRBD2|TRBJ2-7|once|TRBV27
CASSSGLAGGYSSYEQYF
TGTGCCAGCAGTTCAGGACTAGCGGGGGGCTATAGCTCCTACGAGCAGTACTTC
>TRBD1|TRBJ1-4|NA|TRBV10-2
CASSDSGGTGVEKLFF
TGCGCCAGCAGTGATTCTGGGGGGACAGGGGTTGAAAAACTGTTTTTT
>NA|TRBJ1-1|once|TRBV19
CASSIDQGHMNTEAFF
TGTGCCAGTAGTATAGATCAGGGACACATGAACACTGAAGCTTTCTTT
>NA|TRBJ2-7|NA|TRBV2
CASSDRSTPSYEQYF
TGTGCCAGCAGTGACAGGTCCACCCCCTCCTACGAGCAGTACTTC
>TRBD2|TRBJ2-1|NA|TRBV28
CASSLKRLAGVTNEQFF
TGTGCCAGCAGTTTAAAACGACTAGCGGGGGTAACCAATGAGCAGTTCTTC
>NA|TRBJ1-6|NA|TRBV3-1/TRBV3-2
CASSQRGQVSPLHF
TGTGCCAGCAGCCAGCGGGGGCAGGTATCACCCCTCCACTTT
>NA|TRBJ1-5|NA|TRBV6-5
CASSYSFPDQPQHF
TGTGCCAGCAGTTACTCGTTCCCCGATCAGCCCCAGCATTTT
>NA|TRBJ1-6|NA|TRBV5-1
CASSLVQGQAPLHF
TGCGCCAGCAGCTTGGTACAGGGCCAGGCACCCCTCCACTTT
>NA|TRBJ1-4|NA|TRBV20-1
CSARKGEKLFF
TGCAGTGCTAGAAAAGGGGAAAAACTGTTTTTT
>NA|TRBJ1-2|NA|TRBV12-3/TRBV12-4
CASSPRGRGYTF
TGTGCCAGCAGCCCCCGCGGTAGGGGCTACACCTTC
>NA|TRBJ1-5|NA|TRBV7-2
CASSPSANQPQHF
TGTGCCAGCAGTCCTAGCGCTAATCAGCCCCAGCATTTT
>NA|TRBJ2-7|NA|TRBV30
CAWSMGRDYEQYF
TGTGCCTGGTCCATGGGGCGGGACTACGAGCAGTACTTC
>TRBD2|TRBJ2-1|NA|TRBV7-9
CASTPRGTSLNEQFF
TGTGCCAGCACCCCTCGCGGGACTAGCTTGAATGAGCAGTTCTTC
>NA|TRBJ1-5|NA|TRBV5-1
CASSLDPLGNHNQPQHF
TGCGCCAGCAGCTTGGATCCGTTGGGGAACCACAATCAGCCCCAGCATTTT
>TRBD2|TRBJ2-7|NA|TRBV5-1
CASSSVAGGSGEQYF
TGCGCCAGCAGCTCGGTGGCGGGAGGGTCCGGCGAGCAGTACTTC
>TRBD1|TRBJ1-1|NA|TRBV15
CATSRELDRARNTEAFF
TGTGCCACCAGCAGAGAATTAGACAGGGCGAGGAACACTGAAGCTTTCTTT
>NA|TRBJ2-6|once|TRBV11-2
CASSSIRSGANVLTF
TGTGCCAGCAGCTCGATACGCTCTGGGGCCAACGTCCTGACTTTC
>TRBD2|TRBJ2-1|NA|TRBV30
CAWSIGASGPTSYNEQFF
TGTGCCTGGAGCATTGGGGCTAGCGGGCCCACCTCCTACAATGAGCAGTTCTTC
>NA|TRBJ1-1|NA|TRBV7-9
CASSQGTRSEAFF
TGTGCCAGCAGCCAAGGGACAAGGTCTGAAGCTTTCTTT
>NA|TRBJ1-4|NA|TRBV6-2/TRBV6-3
CASSYLKGKKLFF
TGTGCCAGCAGTTATTTGAAGGGAAAAAAACTGTTTTTT
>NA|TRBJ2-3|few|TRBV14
CASSPLAPSTDTQYF
TGTGCCAGCAGCCCCCTAGCGCCCAGCACAGATACGCAGTATTTT
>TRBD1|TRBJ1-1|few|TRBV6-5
CASRDRGRWNTEAFF
TGTGCCAGCAGGGACAGGGGGCGCTGGAACACTGAAGCTTTCTTT
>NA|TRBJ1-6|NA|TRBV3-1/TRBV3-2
CASSQEHRLRAYNSPLHF
TGTGCCAGCAGCCAAGAGCACCGCCTAAGGGCGTATAATTCACCCCTCCACTTT
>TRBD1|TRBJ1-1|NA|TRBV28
CASSLGTGGKFRNTEAFF
TGTGCCAGCAGTTTGGGGACAGGGGGCAAGTTTAGGAACACTGAAGCTTTCTTT
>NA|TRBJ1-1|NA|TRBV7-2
CASSLVGLSSRGAEAFF
TGTGCCAGCAGCTTAGTAGGGTTATCAAGCCGAGGGGCTGAAGCTTTCTTT
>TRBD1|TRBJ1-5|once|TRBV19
CASSTGPAQPQHF
TGTGCCAGCTCGACAGGGCCGGCTCAGCCCCAGCATTTT
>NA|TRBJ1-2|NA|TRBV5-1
CASSEQPSNYGYTF
TGCGCCAGCAGCGAGCAACCTAGTAACTATGGCTACACCTTC
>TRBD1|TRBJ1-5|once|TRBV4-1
CASSQGGTGRNQPQHF
TGCGCCAGCAGCCAGGGGGGGACAGGGCGCAATCAGCCCCAGCATTTT
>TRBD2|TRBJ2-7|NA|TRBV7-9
CASNLAGAYEQYF
TGTGCCAGCAATCTAGCGGGAGCCTACGAGCAGTACTTC
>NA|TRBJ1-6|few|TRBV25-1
CASSEWANSPLHF
TGTGCCAGCAGTGAATGGGCTAATTCACCCCTCCACTTT
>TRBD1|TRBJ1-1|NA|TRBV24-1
CATSESGTGDEAFF
TGTGCCACCAGTGAATCCGGGACAGGGGATGAAGCTTTCTTT
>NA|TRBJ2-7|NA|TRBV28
CASIKIGAYEQYF
TGTGCCAGCATTAAAATCGGGGCCTACGAGCAGTACTTC
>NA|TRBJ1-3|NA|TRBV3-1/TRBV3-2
CASSQRAGGNTIYF
TGTGCCAGCAGCCAAAGGGCGGGTGGAAACACCATATATTTT
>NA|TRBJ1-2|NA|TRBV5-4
CASSLVDSGQLYGYTF
TGTGCCAGCAGCTTAGTAGATTCCGGACAGCTCTATGGCTACACCTTC
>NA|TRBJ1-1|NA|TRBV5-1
CASSLAWNTEAFF
TGCGCCAGCAGCTTGGCATGGAACACTGAAGCTTTCTTT
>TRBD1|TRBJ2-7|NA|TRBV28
CASSLSAGGSYEQYF
TGTGCCAGCAGTTTATCGGCAGGGGGCTCGTACGAGCAGTACTTC
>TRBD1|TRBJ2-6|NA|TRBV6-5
CASSYSGGGGANVLTF
TGTGCCAGCAGTTACTCAGGGGGCGGTGGGGCCAACGTCCTGACTTTC
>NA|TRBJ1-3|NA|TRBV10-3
CAIGGTGNTIYF
TGTGCCATCGGGGGGACTGGAAACACCATATATTTT
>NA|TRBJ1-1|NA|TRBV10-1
CASSSTKTRSTEAFF
TGCGCCAGCAGTTCTACGAAGACTCGAAGCACTGAAGCTTTCTTT
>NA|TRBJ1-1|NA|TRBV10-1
CASSPRGKMNTEAFF
TGCGCCAGCAGTCCCAGGGGCAAGATGAACACTGAAGCTTTCTTT
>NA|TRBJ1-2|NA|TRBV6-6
CASSPLAGANYGYTF
TGTGCCAGCAGTCCCCTGGCCGGTGCTAACTATGGCTACACCTTC
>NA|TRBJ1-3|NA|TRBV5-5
CASSITWGLENTIYF
TGTGCCAGCAGCATAACCTGGGGGCTGGAAAACACCATATATTTT
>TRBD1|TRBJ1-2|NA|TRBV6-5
CASRAGGASGYGYTF
TGTGCCAGCAGGGCAGGGGGCGCCTCTGGCTATGGCTACACCTTC
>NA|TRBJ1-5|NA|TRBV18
CASSPIKQAGGNQPQHF
TGTGCCAGCTCACCGATAAAACAAGCGGGGGGGAATCAGCCCCAGCATTTT
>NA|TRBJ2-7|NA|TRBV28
CASERDYEQYF
TGTGCCAGCGAGAGGGACTACGAGCAGTACTTC
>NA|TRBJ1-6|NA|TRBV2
CASKGVGNSPLHF
TGTGCCAGCAAGGGCGTCGGGAATTCACCCCTCCACTTT
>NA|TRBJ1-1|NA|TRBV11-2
CASSPPARTANTEAFF
TGTGCCAGCAGTCCCCCCGCCAGGACAGCGAACACTGAAGCTTTCTTT
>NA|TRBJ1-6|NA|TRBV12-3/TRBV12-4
CASRRNLNSPLHF
TGTGCCAGCAGGAGGAACCTTAATTCACCCCTCCACTTT
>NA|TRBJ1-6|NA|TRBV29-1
CSARWQLNSPLHF
TGCAGCGCTCGTTGGCAGTTAAATTCACCCCTCCACTTT
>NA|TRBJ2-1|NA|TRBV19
CASSIADRQFF
TGTGCCAGTAGTATCGCCGACAGGCAGTTCTTC
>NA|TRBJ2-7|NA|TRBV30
CAWSVVQNYEQYF
TGTGCCTGGAGTGTAGTTCAGAACTACGAGCAGTACTTC
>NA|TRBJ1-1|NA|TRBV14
CASSQGVTTEAFF
TGTGCCAGCAGCCAAGGGGTTACAACTGAAGCTTTCTTT